Below are 23 T cell receptor beta chains sequenced from a single sample in a study of blood T cells in healthy people across ages. For the second PCR, which ran for about 7 to 11 cycles, a sample-barcoded 5' primer and a J-beta primer mix were used. MiXCR, run by TCRdb on the 5' RACE reads, gives a single entry per CDR3 protein. Here the sample spans approximately 1,700,000 distinct CDR3 sequences, 35% to 50% being singletons. The sequencing sample was made of blood. The origin of the receptors is a human donor in good health.

This clonotype was counted once. At one end, the junction sequence differs from germline, possibly due to a read error. The V and J genes are TRBV29-1 and TRBJ2-6, with 9 bases aligning to TRBD1. The CDR3 runs to 17 residues. Germline CDR1 and CDR2: SQVTM and ANQGSEA. Here the CDR3 DNA reads TGCAGCGTCGAGTCGGGACAGGGCTTCGGTGGGGCCAACGTCCGGACTTTC. Translating gives CSVESGQGFGGANVRTF.

This clonotype was picked up many times. The genes are TRBV10-2 and TRBJ2-5; no definite D call. Trimming removed 6 bases at V and 3 bases at J, with 14 bases between. Germline V gene lookup returns CDR1 WSHSY and CDR2 SAAADI. The CDR3 sequence is 14 residues long. The CDR3 DNA reads as TGCGCCAGCAGGGATTTGTCGACCAAAGAGACCCAGTACTTC. Translating it yields CASRDLSTKETQYF.

This clonotype occurred a few times. The chain links TRBV10-3 to TRBJ2-3; perhaps TRBD2 as D (6 bases). V was shortened by 8 bases and J by 2 bases, with 14 bases between the two germline ends. The CDR3 contains 14 residues. The germline gives CDR1 ENHRY, CDR2 SYGVKD. The CDR3 region has the DNA TGTGCCATCCGACCCCAGGACTACACAGATACGCAGTATTTT. Translated: CAIRPQDYTDTQYF.

The sample holds a few counts of this clonotype. The genes are TRBV12-3 or TRBV12-4 and TRBJ2-1; TRBD1 might be the D (5 bases). The V and J ends lost 7 bases and 2 bases respectively, with 18 bases between them. This CDR3 has 16 residues. CDR3 sequence: CASTSSMTATYNEQFF. For the CDR3, the DNA is TGTGCCAGCACTTCCAGTATGACAGCCACCTACAATGAGCAGTTCTTC.

This clonotype was counted only a few times. V gene TRBV29-1 combines with J gene TRBJ1-5, with a possible D match to TRBD1 (6 bases). Germline loops: CDR1 SQVTM, CDR2 ANQGSEA. Trimming pared 6 bases from V and 6 bases from J, leaving 12 bases between. The CDR3 is made up of 12 amino acids. CDR3 nucleotides: TGCAGCGTCAGGGGCATCGGTCAGCCCCAGCATTTT. Translation: CSVRGIGQPQHF.

This clonotype has a count of ten or more. The V call is TRBV24-1, the J call TRBJ2-1; D ambiguous. Looked up from germline, CDR1 is KGHDR and CDR2 is SFDVKD. The ends were cut back, 1 base at V and 9 bases at J, with 3 bases in the middle. There are 11 residues in the CDR3. The CDR3 spells CATSDFGEQFF. In DNA, the CDR3 is TGTGCCACCAGTGATTTTGGTGAGCAGTTCTTC.

The J gene is TRBJ1-1, the V gene TRBV7-8, with a weak D call TRBD1 (6 bases). There are 15 residues in the CDR3. V gave up 1 base and J gave up 0 bases, with 9 bases separating them. Per germline, CDR1 SGHVS and CDR2 FQNEAQ. CDR3 protein: CASSLEGHMNTEAFF. CDR3 in DNA: TGTGCCAGCAGCTTAGAGGGACATATGAACACTGAAGCTTTCTTT.

The chain couples TRBV20-1 to TRBJ1-1; D unresolved. CDR1 and CDR2 (germline): DFQATT, SNEGSKA (reference sequence). This CDR3 region has 15 residues. Trimming took 0 bases from V and 3 from J, leaving 14 bases between them. The CDR3 bases are TGCAGTGCTAGAGATTTGGGAGGGTCGGACACTGAAGCTTTCTTT. Protein product: CSARDLGGSDTEAFF.

The chain links TRBV20-1 to TRBJ1-2; TRBD1 matches 7 bases. Germline values: CDR1 DFQATT, CDR2 SNEGSKA (reference sequence). This CDR3 has 16 residues. Trimming cost V 0 bases and J 12 bases; bases outside gene matches: 19. Here the CDR3 reads CSARDLRQGSIGGHTF. The DNA of the CDR3 is TGCAGTGCTAGAGATCTTCGACAGGGTAGTATCGGGGGCCACACCTTC.

The chain links TRBV4-1 to TRBJ1-1; D ambiguous. V was shortened by 8 bases and J by 1 base, with 14 bases between the two germline ends. CDR1 and CDR2 from the germline V gene are MGHRA and YSYEKL. CDR3 length equals 14 residues. The CDR3 sequence is CASCRERANTEAFF. The CDR3, as DNA: TGCGCCAGCTGTCGTGAACGGGCGAACACTGAAGCTTTCTTT.

The chain combines TRBV16 with TRBJ1-2, with a tentative D call TRBD1 (5 bases). From germline, CDR1 is KGHSY and CDR2 FQNENV. Trimming cost V 0 bases and J 4 bases, with 15 bases left between them. The CDR3 sequence is 16 residues long. In nucleotides, the CDR3 is TGTGCCAGCAGCCAATCGGATGGAGGGGTCGCCTATGGCTACACCTTC. Translated, it gives CASSQSDGGVAYGYTF. The whole variable domain, filled in from reference TRBV16 and TRBJ1-2, reads GEEVAQTPKHLVRGEGQKAKLYCAPIKGHSYVFWYQQVLKNEFKFLISFQNENVFDETGMPKERFSAKCLPNSPCSLEIQATKLEDSAVYFCASSQSDGGVAYGYTFGSGTRLTVV.

This sequence joins TRBV7-9 and TRBJ2-1, with 14 positions matching TRBD2. The V gene's germline CDR1 is SEHNR and CDR2 FQNEAQ (reference sequence). V shed 5 bases, J shed 6 bases, and the junction held 6 bases outside the gene matches. There are 16 residues in the CDR3. This chain's CDR3 is CASSPPGTSGGNEQFF. CDR3 in DNA: TGTGCCAGCAGCCCCCCCGGGACTAGCGGGGGCAATGAGCAGTTCTTC.

The rearrangement joins TRBV12-3 or TRBV12-4 to TRBJ2-7; 13 positions agree with TRBD2. This CDR3 is 15 amino acids long. Germline trimming cut 6 bases from V and 4 bases from J; bases unmatched to any gene: 6. CDR3 sequence (DNA): TGTGCCAGCAGGAGTGGACTAGCGGGGGTATACGAGCAGTACTTC. Translating gives CASRSGLAGVYEQYF.

This clonotype was seen repeatedly, ten times or more. The V and J genes are TRBV24-1 and TRBJ2-7; D is ambiguous. V was pared by 3 bases and J by 1 base, with 6 bases between. The CDR3 has 13 amino acids. Germline V lookup: CDR1 KGHDR, CDR2 SFDVKD. The CDR3 DNA follows: TGTGCCACCAGTGATCGCCAATCCTACGAGCAGTACTTC. Translated, it gives CATSDRQSYEQYF.

The rearrangement links TRBV28 to TRBJ1-4; no definite D call. Deletions cut 11 bases from V and 1 base from J, with 8 bases between. Germline-derived CDR1 and CDR2 are MDHEN and SYDVKM. There are 12 residues in the CDR3. The DNA of the CDR3 is TGTGCCGTTAGGATAACTAATGAAAAACTGTTTTTT. As protein: CAVRITNEKLFF.

With respect to this clonotype: One junction end disagrees with the germline gene, perhaps due to a read error. For the CDR3, the DNA is TGTGCCAGCACCCCGGTAGCGGGGGGCTCCTGCAATGAGCAGTTCTTC. Protein sequence: CASTPVAGGSCNEQFF. J is TRBJ2-1 and V is TRBV4-2; 10 bases map to TRBD2. The length of the CDR3 is 16 residues. Germline CDR1 LGHNA, CDR2 YNFKEQ.

In its sample, this clonotype was seen a few times. The chain combines TRBV12-3 or TRBV12-4 with TRBJ2-5; D uncertain. V gave up 4 bases and J gave up 5 bases, with 17 bases separating them. The CDR3 is made up of 15 amino acids. The CDR3 DNA sequence: TGTGCCAGCAGTTACGACAAGCCCGGTGGGGAGACCCAGTACTTC. This gives the protein CASSYDKPGGETQYF.

Concerning this clonotype: This CDR3 fails to terminate in the conserved phenylalanine or tryptophan, so it likely reflects a read error. CDR3: CASSSHMDTEAFI. Here the CDR3 DNA reads TGTGCCAGCAGCTCTCACATGGACACTGAAGCTTTCATT. The V gene is TRBV7-1, the J gene TRBJ1-1, with D uncertain. TRBV7-1 carries the ORF label, with uncertain function. V lost 3 bases, J lost 3 bases, and 8 bases lay in between. The CDR3 runs to 13 residues.

V is TRBV12-3 or TRBV12-4 and J is TRBJ1-1, with unresolved D. The V and J ends lost 8 bases and 0 bases respectively, with 10 bases between them. CDR3 length: 13 amino acids. Written as DNA, the CDR3 is TGTGCCAGCGCAGGTAGCATGAACACTGAAGCTTTCTTT. Translated: CASAGSMNTEAFF.

The chain combines TRBV29-1 with TRBJ1-1, with 7 positions matching TRBD1. V shed 7 bases, J shed 3 bases, and the junction held 11 bases outside the gene matches. Germline CDR1 and CDR2: SQVTM and ANQGSEA. There are 14 residues in the CDR3. The CDR3 nucleotides read TGCAGCGGCATAAGGGGGCAAGTGGACACTGAAGCTTTCTTT. This encodes CSGIRGQVDTEAFF.

This clonotype showed up just a few times. V usage is TRBV6-1 and J usage is TRBJ1-5; D is uncertain. Per germline, CDR1 MNHNS and CDR2 SASEGT. CDR3 length equals 12 residues. Trimming removed 7 bases from V and 3 bases from J, with 7 bases in between. CDR3 region: CASTGNNQPQHF. CDR3 bases: TGTGCCAGCACAGGTAACAATCAGCCCCAGCATTTT.

The chain recombines TRBV6-2 or TRBV6-3 with TRBJ2-5; 7 bases align to TRBD2. Germline lookup yields CDR1 MNHEY and CDR2 SVGEGT. The V gene end was trimmed by 5 bases and the J gene end by 4 bases; junction bases not matched to a gene: 19. The CDR3 contains 18 residues. The CDR3 bases are TGTGCCAGCAGTCCCGGTTACCGTCCAGCGGGGTCGGGAGAGACCCAGTACTTC. This translates into CASSPGYRPAGSGETQYF.

Worth noting for this clonotype: Since a much larger clone is just one base distant, this may be a read error. The J gene is TRBJ2-4, the V gene TRBV29-1; 7 bases are shared with TRBD2. Per germline, CDR1 SQVTM and CDR2 ANQGSEA. V trimming: 6 bases; J trimming: 13 bases; junction bases outside the gene matches: 18. The CDR3 length is 14 residues. The CDR3 reads CSVAPILGDYGQYF. In DNA, the CDR3 is TGCAGCGTGGCCCCGATACTAGGGGACTACGGGCAGTACTTC.